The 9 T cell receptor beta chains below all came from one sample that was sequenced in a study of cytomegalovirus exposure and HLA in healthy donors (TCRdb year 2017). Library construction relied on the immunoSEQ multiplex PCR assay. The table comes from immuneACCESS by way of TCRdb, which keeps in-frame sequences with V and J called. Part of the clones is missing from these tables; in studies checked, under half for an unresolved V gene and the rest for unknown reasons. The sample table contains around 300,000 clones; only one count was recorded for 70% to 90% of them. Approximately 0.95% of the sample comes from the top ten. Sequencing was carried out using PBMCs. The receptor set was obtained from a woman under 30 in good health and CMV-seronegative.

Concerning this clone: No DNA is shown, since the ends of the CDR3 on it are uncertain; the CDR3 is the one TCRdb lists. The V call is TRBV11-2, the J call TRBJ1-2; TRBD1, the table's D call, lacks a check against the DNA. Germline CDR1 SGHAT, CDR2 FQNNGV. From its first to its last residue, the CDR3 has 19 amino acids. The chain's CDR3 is CASSLGTGRLMATPSVRAF.

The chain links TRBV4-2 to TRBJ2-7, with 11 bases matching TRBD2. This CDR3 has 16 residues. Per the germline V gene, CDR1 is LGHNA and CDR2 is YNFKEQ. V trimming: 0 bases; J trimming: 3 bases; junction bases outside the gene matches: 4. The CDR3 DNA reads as TGTGCCAGCAGCCAAGATCGAACTAGCGGGAGCTACGAGCAGTACTTC. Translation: CASSQDRTSGSYEQYF.

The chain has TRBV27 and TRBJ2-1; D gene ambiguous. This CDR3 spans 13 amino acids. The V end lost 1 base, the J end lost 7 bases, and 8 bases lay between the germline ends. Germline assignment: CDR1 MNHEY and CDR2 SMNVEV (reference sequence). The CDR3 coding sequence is TGTGCCAGCAGTTTATGGCCGCAAAATGAGCAGTTCTTC. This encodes CASSLWPQNEQFF.

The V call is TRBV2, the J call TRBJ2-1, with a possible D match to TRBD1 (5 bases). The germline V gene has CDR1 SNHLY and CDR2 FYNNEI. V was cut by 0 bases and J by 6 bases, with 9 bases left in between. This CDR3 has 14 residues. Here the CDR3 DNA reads TGTGCCAGCAGTGAAGCCAGGGTTGGCAATGAGCAGTTCTTC. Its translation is CASSEARVGNEQFF.

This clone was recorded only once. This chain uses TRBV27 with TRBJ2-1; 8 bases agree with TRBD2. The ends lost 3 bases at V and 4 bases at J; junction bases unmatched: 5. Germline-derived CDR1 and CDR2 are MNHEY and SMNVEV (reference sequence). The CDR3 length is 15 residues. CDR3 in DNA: TGTGCCAGCAGTTTGTCGGGAGGGTGGTACAATGAGCAGTTCTTC. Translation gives CASSLSGGWYNEQFF.

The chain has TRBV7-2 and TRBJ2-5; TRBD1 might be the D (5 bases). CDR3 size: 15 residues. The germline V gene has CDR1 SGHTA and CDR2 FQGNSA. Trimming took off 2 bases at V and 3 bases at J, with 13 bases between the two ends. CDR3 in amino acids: CASSLNPGAKETQYF. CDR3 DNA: TGTGCCAGCAGCTTAAATCCTGGGGCCAAAGAGACCCAGTACTTC. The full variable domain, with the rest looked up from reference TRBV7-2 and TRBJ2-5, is GAGVSQSPSNKVTEKGKDVELRCDPISGHTALYWYRQSLGQGLEFLIYFQGNSAPDKSGLPSDRFSAERTGGSVSTLTIQRTQQEDSAVYLCASSLNPGAKETQYFGPGTRLLVL.

CDR3 region: CASSEYASGRRTDTQYF. In DNA form, the CDR3 reads TGTGCCAGCAGTGAATACGCTAGCGGCCGTCGCACAGATACGCAGTATTTT. The V and J genes are TRBV25-1 and TRBJ2-3, with 7 nucleotides matching TRBD2. The CDR3 sequence is 17 residues long. V was clipped by 0 bases and J by 1 base; unmatched bases: 7. The germline V gene encodes CDR1 MGHDK and CDR2 SYGVNS. The full variable domain, in which reference TRBV25-1 and TRBJ2-3 provide the parts outside the CDR3, is EADIYQTPRYLVIGTGKKITLECSQTMGHDKMYWYQQDPGMELHLIHYSYGVNSTEKGDLSSESTVSRIRTEHFPLTLESARPSHTSQYLCASSEYASGRRTDTQYFGPGTRLTVL.

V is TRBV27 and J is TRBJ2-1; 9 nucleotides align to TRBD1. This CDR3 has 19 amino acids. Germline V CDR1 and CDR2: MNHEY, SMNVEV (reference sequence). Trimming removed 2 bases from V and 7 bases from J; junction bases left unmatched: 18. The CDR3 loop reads CASSLIFGYTGGEMNEQFF. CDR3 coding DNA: TGTGCCAGCAGTTTAATTTTCGGTTACACAGGGGGCGAGATGAATGAGCAGTTCTTC.

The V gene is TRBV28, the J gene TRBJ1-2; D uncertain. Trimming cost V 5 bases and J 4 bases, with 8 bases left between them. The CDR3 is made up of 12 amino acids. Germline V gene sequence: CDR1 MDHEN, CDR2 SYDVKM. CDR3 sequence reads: CASSIYGYGYTF. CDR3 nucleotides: TGTGCCAGCAGTATCTATGGCTATGGCTACACCTTC.